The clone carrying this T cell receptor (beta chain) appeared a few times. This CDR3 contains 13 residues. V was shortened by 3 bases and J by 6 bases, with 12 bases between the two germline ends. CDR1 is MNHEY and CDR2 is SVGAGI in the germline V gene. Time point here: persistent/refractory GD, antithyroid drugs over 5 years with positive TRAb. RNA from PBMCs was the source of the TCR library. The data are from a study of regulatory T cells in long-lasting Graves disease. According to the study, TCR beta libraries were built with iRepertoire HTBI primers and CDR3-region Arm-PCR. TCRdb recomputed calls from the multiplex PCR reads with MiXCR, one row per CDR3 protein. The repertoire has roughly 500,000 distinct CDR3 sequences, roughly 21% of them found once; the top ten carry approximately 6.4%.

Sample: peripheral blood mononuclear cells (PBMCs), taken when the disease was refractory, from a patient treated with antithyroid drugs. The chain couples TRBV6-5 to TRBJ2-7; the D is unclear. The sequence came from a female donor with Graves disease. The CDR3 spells CASSYNEGSEQYF. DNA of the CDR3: TGTGCCAGCAGTTATAACGAAGGCAGCGAGCAGTACTTC.